The entry below gives a single TCR gamma chain sequence along with its context. Its antigen is currently unknown. Extracted RNA was reverse transcribed into cDNA. Multiplex PCR used pooled V-gene forward primers and a constant-region reverse primer to amplify CDR3s. TCRdb re-called the multiplex PCR reads using CATT. Of over 25,000 gamma-chain clones detected, more than 15% appear once; the ten largest clones hold less than 2%. This entry comes from a study of Vδ1+ human thymocytes. Study findings and constraints: Highly polyclonal TRG and TRD repertoires with Gaussian CDR3 length distributions appeared in thymus. Thymic delta-chain repertoires held roughly 19% Vdelta2 sequences and few Vdelta3, despite high sort purity.

This CDR3 region has 16 residues. The germline CDR1 and CDR2 sequences are EGSTGY and YDSYTSSV. Trimming cost V 2 bases and J 1 base; bases outside gene matches: 11. This clonotype was obtained from a boy less than two years old who had congenital heart surgery. The sequencing sample was made of Vdelta1+ gamma-delta thymocytes from the thymus. Subset described: FACS-sorted CD3+ TCRalphabeta- TCRVdelta1+ TCRVdelta2- thymocytes. This chain uses TRGV4 with TRGJ1 or TRGJ2. CDR3 nucleotide sequence: TGTGCCACCTGGGATGCCGAATACCGCAATTATTATAAGAAACTCTTT. This encodes CATWDAEYRNYYKKLF.